This T cell receptor beta chain originates from a study of cytotoxic CD8 clonotypes in ibrutinib-treated CLL. Method: immunoSEQ multiplex PCR; TCRdb's copy keeps in-frame clones and lacks some. The data hold approximately 340,000 clones, with roughly 67% observed a single time. Looked up from germline, CDR1 is SQVTM and CDR2 is ANQGSEA. The V end lost 3 bases, the J end lost 0 bases, and 15 bases lay between the germline ends. This CDR3 comprises 16 residues. J is TRBJ2-1 and V is TRBV29-1, with no clear D. Specimen: PBMCs, collected after 36 months of ibrutinib treatment. The receptor was isolated from a human donor with chronic lymphocytic leukemia. In DNA form, the CDR3 reads TGCAGCGTTGATTATGCGGACGCGAGCTCCTACAATGAGCAGTTCTTC. Translating it yields CSVDYADASSYNEQFF.